What follows are 29 T cell receptor beta chains derived from one specimen sequenced in a study of blood T cell repertoires in COVID-19. Generated by immunoSEQ multiplex PCR, the TCRdb table keeps only in-frame clones and is missing some. The table includes approximately 160,000 clones, over 70% detected once. Sequencing was performed on peripheral blood. These receptors all stem from a man between 65 and 85 years old with acute or convalescent COVID-19.

The rearrangement links TRBV6-4 to TRBJ1-2; the D is unclear. The CDR3 extends over 14 amino acids. V dropped 7 bases and J dropped 0 bases, with 12 bases sitting between them. From germline, CDR1 is MRHNA and CDR2 SNTAGT. This CDR3 is CASNLTTSNYGYTF. DNA of the CDR3: TGTGCCAGCAACCTGACAACATCTAACTATGGCTACACCTTC.

The chain uses TRBV5-1 and TRBJ2-7; D may be TRBD2 (6 bases). The CDR3 consists of 17 residues. Between the trimmed V and J ends, which lost 2 bases and 4 bases, there was a span of 22 bases. The germline V gene encodes CDR1 SGHRS and CDR2 YFSETQ. CDR3 sequence: CASSFGLFVGGGYEQYF. The CDR3 region has the DNA TGCGCCAGCAGCTTCGGCCTCTTTGTCGGGGGTGGGTACGAGCAGTACTTC.

This clone was seen just once. The chain has TRBV27 and TRBJ2-7; 8 nucleotides line up with TRBD2. J lost 2 bases, V lost 5 bases, and 8 bases had no gene match. Germline-derived CDR1 and CDR2 are MNHEY and SMNVEV (reference sequence). CDR3 length: 15 amino acids. The DNA for the CDR3 is TGTGCCAGCAGTCCATCGCAAGCGGGGGCCTACGAGCAGTACTTC. This sequence encodes CASSPSQAGAYEQYF.

This chain uses TRBV7-9 with TRBJ2-5; the match to TRBD2 covers 12 bases. The germline gives CDR1 SEHNR, CDR2 FQNEAQ (reference sequence). The CDR3 sequence is 16 residues long. Trimming took 4 bases from V and 5 from J; bases not matched to a gene: 8. The CDR3 loop is CASSYLAGGVSETQYF. CDR3 nucleotide sequence: TGTGCCAGCAGCTACCTAGCGGGAGGGGTTTCGGAGACCCAGTACTTC.

The chain has TRBV24-1 and TRBJ2-3; 9 nucleotides match TRBD2. The CDR3 covers 16 residues. V shed 4 bases and J 5 bases; nucleotides not matched to a gene: 9. CDR1 is KGHDR, CDR2 SFDVKD, per germline. The CDR3 loop reads CATSEVGTSSIDTQYF. Written as DNA, the CDR3 is TGTGCCACCAGTGAAGTCGGGACTAGCTCCATAGATACGCAGTATTTT.

DNA for the CDR3: TGTGCCAGCAGGCCACAGGGTTCTATGAACACTGAAGCTTTCTTT. This sequence encodes CASRPQGSMNTEAFF. The chain couples TRBV7-9 to TRBJ1-1, with D maybe TRBD1 (6 bases). The CDR3 sequence is 15 residues long. V was clipped by 6 bases and J by 0 bases, with 14 bases between them. Germline CDR1 SEHNR, CDR2 FQNEAQ (reference sequence).

The rearrangement links TRBV7-2 to TRBJ1-1; TRBD1 might be the D (6 bases). The germline V gene encodes CDR1 SGHTA and CDR2 FQGNSA. The CDR3 length is 16 residues. V lost 3 bases to trimming and J lost 8 bases, with 22 bases between them. CDR3 loop: CASSFAAGTKRGEAFF. In DNA form, the CDR3 reads TGTGCCAGCAGCTTTGCCGCCGGGACAAAGAGAGGAGAAGCTTTCTTT. Full variable domain (rest looked up from reference TRBV7-2 and TRBJ1-1): GAGVSQSPSNKVTEKGKDVELRCDPISGHTALYWYRQSLGQGLEFLIYFQGNSAPDKSGLPSDRFSAERTGGSVSTLTIQRTQQEDSAVYLCASSFAAGTKRGEAFFGQGTRLTVV.

J is TRBJ2-1 and V is TRBV19, with D uncertain. The CDR3 has 16 amino acids. Germline values: CDR1 LNHDA, CDR2 SQIVND (reference sequence). The V and J ends lost 4 bases and 0 bases respectively, with 13 bases between them. The CDR3 reads CASSNLLFSSYNEQFF. In DNA form, the CDR3 reads TGTGCCAGTAGTAACCTTCTTTTTAGCTCCTACAATGAGCAGTTCTTC.

The CDR3, as DNA: TGTGCCACCAGCAGAGGGGGGACTACTCAGCCCCAGCATTTT. Its translation: CATSRGGTTQPQHF. The chain employs TRBV15 and TRBJ1-5; possible D gene TRBD1, 5 bases. The germline V gene encodes CDR1 LNHNV and CDR2 YYDKDF (reference sequence). Trimming pared 1 base from V and 6 bases from J, leaving 10 bases between. This CDR3 spans 14 amino acids.

The chain uses TRBV6-5 and TRBJ2-2; 9 bases are a match to TRBD1. This CDR3 has 15 amino acids. V lost 3 bases, J lost 5 bases, and 4 bases stayed unmatched. CDR1 and CDR2 from the germline V gene are MNHEY and SVGAGI. CDR3 amino acids: CASSYNRGPTGELFF. The CDR3 nucleotides read TGTGCCAGCAGTTATAACAGGGGGCCGACCGGGGAGCTGTTTTTT.

V usage is TRBV18 and J usage is TRBJ1-2, with TRBD1 matching over 7 bases. V dropped 6 bases and J dropped 1; count of bases not matched to a gene: 14. This CDR3 has 17 amino acids. Per germline, CDR1 KGHSH and CDR2 LQKENI. DNA of the CDR3: TGTGCCAGCTCGACAAAACAGGGGACTGGCTTTAACTATGGCTACACCTTC. Its protein is CASSTKQGTGFNYGYTF. Looking up the rest from reference TRBV18 and TRBJ1-2 gives the full variable domain: NAGVMQNPRHLVRRRGQEARLRCSPMKGHSHVYWYRQLPEEGLKFMVYLQKENIIDESGMPKERFSAEFPKEGPSILRIQQVVRGDSAAYFCASSTKQGTGFNYGYTFGSGTRLTVV.

The chain couples TRBV28 to TRBJ2-7; D may be TRBD1 (6 bases). Deletions cut 6 bases from V and 2 bases from J, with 17 bases between. The CDR3 is 15 amino acids. Germline lookup yields CDR1 MDHEN and CDR2 SYDVKM. Here the CDR3 reads CASRPQGKGAYEQYF. The CDR3 nucleotides are TGTGCCAGCAGACCACAGGGAAAGGGGGCCTACGAGCAGTACTTC. The whole variable domain, filled in from reference TRBV28 and TRBJ2-7, reads DVKVTQSSRYLVKRTGEKVFLECVQDMDHENMFWYRQDPGLGLRLIYFSYDVKMKEKGDIPEGYSVSREKKERFSLILESASTNQTSMYLCASRPQGKGAYEQYFGPGTRLTVT.

J is TRBJ1-2 and V is TRBV28, with a weak D call TRBD1 (6 bases). Germline loops: CDR1 MDHEN, CDR2 SYDVKM. This CDR3 is 12 amino acids long. V shed 5 bases and J shed 11 bases, with 15 bases lying between them. Here the CDR3 reads CASSPRQDLYTF. The CDR3 coding sequence is TGTGCCAGCAGTCCCCGACAGGACCTATACACCTTC.

The V and J genes are TRBV24-1 and TRBJ2-5; 7 nucleotides align to TRBD1. The germline CDR1 and CDR2 sequences are KGHDR and SFDVKD. J lost 4 bases, V lost 3 bases, and 4 bases had no gene match. This CDR3 spans 14 amino acids. The CDR3 coding sequence is TGTGCCACCAGTGATACGACAGGGCGAGAGACCCAGTACTTC. It specifies CATSDTTGRETQYF.

The V gene is TRBV6-1, the J gene TRBJ2-4, with D possibly matching TRBD1 (6 bases). V was shortened by 2 bases and J by 8 bases, with 16 bases between the two germline ends. Germline V gives CDR1 MNHNS, CDR2 SASEGT. This CDR3 region has 15 residues. The CDR3 is CASSESGDAGYIQYF. The CDR3 nucleotides read TGTGCCAGCAGTGAATCAGGGGACGCCGGGTACATTCAGTACTTC.

The V call is TRBV29-1, the J call TRBJ1-6; 9 bases are a match to TRBD1. V dropped 2 bases and J dropped 10; count of bases not matched to a gene: 6. Germline CDR1 reads SQVTM; CDR2 reads ANQGSEA. The CDR3 is 14 amino acids. The CDR3 DNA sequence: TGCAGCGTTGAAACAGGGGGCGCGGGATCACCCCTCCACTTT. Its translation: CSVETGGAGSPLHF.

This clone was detected only a few times. J is TRBJ1-2 and V is TRBV20-1; TRBD1 might be the D (6 bases). The germline V gene encodes CDR1 DFQATT and CDR2 SNEGSKA (reference sequence). The CDR3 is 12 residues long. Trimming pared 3 bases from V and 6 bases from J, leaving 11 bases between. The CDR3 DNA sequence: TGCAGTGCTAGTCGTGCAGGGGATGGCTACACCTTC. It is translated as CSASRAGDGYTF.

The rearrangement joins TRBV4-3 to TRBJ1-1; D is unresolved. The germline V gene encodes CDR1 LGHNA and CDR2 YSLEER. V was trimmed by 3 bases and J by 0 bases, leaving 8 bases between them. The CDR3 length is 14 residues. For the CDR3, the DNA is TGCGCCAGCAGCCAGGAGGCGGTGAACACTGAAGCTTTCTTT. Encoded protein: CASSQEAVNTEAFF.

The rearrangement joins TRBV19 to TRBJ2-1; maybe TRBD2 (5 bases). Per germline, CDR1 LNHDA and CDR2 SQIVND (reference sequence). The length of the CDR3 is 15 residues. V was trimmed by 1 base and J by 8 bases, leaving 15 bases between them. The CDR3 sequence: CASSIGGLKFDEQFF. The CDR3 DNA is TGTGCCAGTAGTATAGGCGGGCTGAAGTTCGATGAGCAGTTCTTC.

This clone is a singleton in its sample. V is TRBV7-2 and J is TRBJ2-1, with TRBD2 matching 12 bases. The junction had 5 bases not matched to a gene; V was cut back by 2 bases and J by 6 bases. Germline CDR1 reads SGHTA; CDR2 reads FQGNSA. The CDR3 extends over 16 amino acids. Written as DNA, the CDR3 is TGTGCCAGCAGCTTACTTGGGACTAGCGGGTCCAATGAGCAGTTCTTC. This translates into CASSLLGTSGSNEQFF. Combining the CDR3 with reference TRBV7-2 and TRBJ2-1 gives the whole variable domain GAGVSQSPSNKVTEKGKDVELRCDPISGHTALYWYRQSLGQGLEFLIYFQGNSAPDKSGLPSDRFSAERTGGSVSTLTIQRTQQEDSAVYLCASSLLGTSGSNEQFFGPGTRLTVL.

The chain couples TRBV28 to TRBJ1-3; D call uncertain. Germline loops: CDR1 MDHEN, CDR2 SYDVKM. The CDR3 loop spans 16 amino acids. Trimming took 6 bases from V and 0 from J, leaving 15 bases between them. The CDR3 bases are TGTGCCAGCAGAGCTGGAGGCTCCCTCTCTGGAAACACCATATATTTT. Translated, it gives CASRAGGSLSGNTIYF.

The V gene is TRBV5-1, the J gene TRBJ1-1; the match to TRBD1 covers 7 bases. CDR1 is SGHRS, CDR2 YFSETQ, per germline. Unmatched junction bases numbered 2, after V lost 0 bases and J lost 6 bases. This CDR3 is 13 amino acids long. Here the CDR3 reads CASSLGQGPEAFF. The CDR3 nucleotides read TGCGCCAGCAGCTTGGGACAGGGCCCTGAAGCTTTCTTT.

This clone was seen a handful of times. CDR3 nucleotides: TGTGCCAGTAGTATGTCAGGGGTGGTGTCCTACGAGCAGTACTTC. Amino acids: CASSMSGVVSYEQYF. The genes are TRBV19 and TRBJ2-7, with a weak D call TRBD1 (6 bases). V gave up 3 bases and J gave up 1 base, with 13 bases separating them. Germline CDR1 and CDR2: LNHDA and SQIVND (reference sequence). This CDR3 is 15 amino acids long. Full variable domain (missing parts from reference TRBV19 and TRBJ2-7): DGGITQSPKYLFRKEGQNVTLSCEQNLNHDAMYWYRQDPGQGLRLIYYSQIVNDFQKGDIAEGYSVSREKKESFPLTVTSAQKNPTAFYLCASSMSGVVSYEQYFGPGTRLTVT.

On this clone itself: Other DNA variants within this sample encode the same CDR3. J is TRBJ1-2 and V is TRBV18; the D is unclear. Germline-derived CDR1 and CDR2 are KGHSH and LQKENI. Trimming cost V 3 bases and J 4 bases, with 12 bases left between them. This CDR3 spans 14 amino acids. The CDR3 DNA reads as TGTGCCAGCTCACCCTCCGGAGAAGGCTATGGCTACACCTTC. Amino acids: CASSPSGEGYGYTF.

This clone occurred once. The chain carries TRBV13 and TRBJ1-5; D is unclear. The CDR3 is made up of 16 amino acids. Germline loops: CDR1 PRHDT, CDR2 FYEKMQ (reference sequence). V was pared by 5 bases and J by 2 bases, with 16 bases between. The CDR3 here is CASSRSGPAGNQPQHF. For the CDR3, the DNA is TGTGCCAGCAGCAGATCCGGCCCGGCGGGCAATCAGCCCCAGCATTTT. The full variable domain, in which reference TRBV13 and TRBJ1-5 provide the parts outside the CDR3, is AAGVIQSPRHLIKEKRETATLKCYPIPRHDTVYWYQQGPGQDPQFLISFYEKMQSDKGSIPDRFSAQQFSDYHSELNMSSLELGDSALYFCASSRSGPAGNQPQHFGDGTRLSIL.

This chain links TRBV19 with TRBJ2-7; 8 bases fit TRBD1. The length of the CDR3 is 17 residues. Germline assignment: CDR1 LNHDA and CDR2 SQIVND (reference sequence). V lost 3 bases, J lost 3 bases, and 13 bases stayed unmatched. CDR3 nucleotide sequence: TGTGCCAGTAGTATTAGGGGTCTAGGACAGGGAGGCTACGAGCAGTACTTC. Protein: CASSIRGLGQGGYEQYF.

In its sample, this clone was seen a few times. This chain connects TRBV10-3 to TRBJ1-4; D is undetermined. Germline values: CDR1 ENHRY, CDR2 SYGVKD. V lost 2 bases and J lost 5, with 15 bases in between. The CDR3 contains 16 residues. CDR3 DNA sequence: TGTGCCATCAGTGAGACCCCGGAAGGGAGGAATGAAAAACTGTTTTTT. Amino acid sequence: CAISETPEGRNEKLFF.

This clone was recorded only once. The chain is built from TRBV5-4 and TRBJ2-3; 12 bases match TRBD2. The CDR3 extends over 15 amino acids. Germline V CDR1 and CDR2: SGHNT, YYREEE (reference sequence). V trimming: 4 bases; J trimming: 5 bases; junction bases outside the gene matches: 5. CDR3 sequence reads: CASSMTSGGGDTQYF. The CDR3 DNA reads as TGTGCCAGCAGCATGACTAGCGGGGGCGGAGATACGCAGTATTTT.

The chain joins TRBV25-1 to TRBJ2-5; tentatively, D is TRBD1 (7 bases). Germline V gene sequence: CDR1 MGHDK, CDR2 SYGVNS. Trimming pared 4 bases from V and 7 bases from J, leaving 13 bases between. This CDR3 has 13 amino acids. CDR3 amino acids: CASSAAGGGTQYF. For the CDR3, the DNA is TGTGCCAGCAGTGCGGCAGGGGGAGGGACCCAGTACTTC.